A selection of T cell receptor beta chains follows, all from one sample in a study of identical twins. In TCRdb, the 5' RACE reads were re-called with MiXCR into one record per CDR3 protein. The data contain 230,000 or so distinct CDR3 sequences, around 8.8% of them singletons. The data were also submitted as part of a second study, on yellow fever vaccine responses in identical twins.

Sequencing used CD8+ T cells sorted from blood. These receptors were taken from a woman aged 18-29 years in good health. The CDR3 runs from the conserved cysteine through the conserved F or W. The D gene is left open where the match is weak. Size tells how often a clone was seen (once, few, many) or the class of an expanded clone, and some rows leave it out.

d_gene	v_gene	len	j_gene	abundance	CDR3nt	CDR3aa
-	TRBV9	13	TRBJ1-1	-	TGTGCCAGCAGCCGAGGGGGAAGGACTGAAGCTTTCTTT	CASSRGGRTEAFF
-	TRBV7-9	15	TRBJ2-2	many	TGTGCCAGCAGCTTACTTCCAGGGGCCACCGGGGAGCTGTTTTTT	CASSLLPGATGELFF
-	TRBV4-3	15	TRBJ2-3	-	TGCGCCAGCAGCCCGGGACTCCCGGGGAGAGATACGCAGTATTTT	CASSPGLPGRDTQYF
-	TRBV12-3/TRBV12-4	14	TRBJ2-7	-	TGTGCCAGCAGCCATACGACAGAGGGACACGAGCAGTACTTC	CASSHTTEGHEQYF
TRBD2	TRBV4-3	20	TRBJ2-2	many	TGCGCCAGCAGCGGGCCCCCTCTTGCATTAGCGGGACTGAACACCGGGGAGCTGTTTTTT	CASSGPPLALAGLNTGELFF
-	TRBV5-1	15	TRBJ2-3	many	TGCGCCAGCAGCTTGCTCTTCGCGAGCACAGATACGCAGTATTTT	CASSLLFASTDTQYF
TRBD2	TRBV20-1	16	TRBJ2-2	-	TGCAGTGCTAGAGATTTGTCCGGGGGGGACACCGGGGAGCTGTTTTTT	CSARDLSGGDTGELFF
-	TRBV7-9	16	TRBJ1-4	-	TGTGCCAGCAGCCCCCCCAGGCAGGGTATCGGTGAAAAACTGTTTTTT	CASSPPRQGIGEKLFF
-	TRBV7-8	14	TRBJ2-3	few	TGTGCCAGCAGCTTACGGACCCGCACAGATACGCAGTATTTT	CASSLRTRTDTQYF
TRBD1	TRBV7-7	16	TRBJ2-5	-	TGTGCTAGCAGCATCGGGACAGGGGGCTACCAAGAGACCCAGTACTTC	CASSIGTGGYQETQYF
-	TRBV12-3/TRBV12-4	20	TRBJ1-1	many	TGTGCCAGCAGCTACCAACCGGGTCGGAGGAGCGACGGCCAGAACACTGAAGCTTTCTTT	CASSYQPGRRSDGQNTEAFF
-	TRBV12-3/TRBV12-4	16	TRBJ2-1	many	TGTGCCAGCAGTCCCTGGACTGAACGGGGCTACAATGAGCAGTTCTTC	CASSPWTERGYNEQFF
-	TRBV7-9	17	TRBJ2-3	-	TGTGCCAGCAGCTTTATCCCCGGGCGGTCCCGAACAGATACGCAGTATTTT	CASSFIPGRSRTDTQYF
-	TRBV13	16	TRBJ1-1	few	TGTGCCAGCAGCGACCGGGACTTCAAGGGGAACACTGAAGCTTTCTTT	CASSDRDFKGNTEAFF
TRBD1	TRBV14	14	TRBJ2-7	-	TGTGCCAGCAGCCTCCGGGACAGGGTCCACGAGCAGTACTTC	CASSLRDRVHEQYF
-	TRBV12-2	19	TRBJ2-1	many	TGTGCAAGTCGCTTAGCGACTCCGACTAGCGGGAGTCCCTACAATGAGCAGTTCTTC	CASRLATPTSGSPYNEQFF
-	TRBV20-1	15	TRBJ1-2	-	TGCAGTGCTAGAGATCCGGCAGGGTCAGGCTATGGCTACACCTTC	CSARDPAGSGYGYTF
-	TRBV11-3	15	TRBJ2-1	-	TGTGCCAGCAGCTTATCCCCAGTGGAGGACAATGAGCAGTTCTTC	CASSLSPVEDNEQFF
-	TRBV14	12	TRBJ2-7	-	TGTGCCAGCAGCCAAGTGAGCAACGAGCAGTACTTC	CASSQVSNEQYF
-	TRBV7-8	16	TRBJ2-7	-	TGTGCCAGCAGCTCGATCTCAGGGGGGGGAGCCTACGAGCAGTACTTC	CASSSISGGGAYEQYF
-	TRBV6-5	12	TRBJ2-7	-	TGTGCCAGCAGTTACTCAGGGACAGAGCAGTACTTC	CASSYSGTEQYF
-	TRBV14	12	TRBJ1-2	-	TGTGCCAGCAGCCAAGCCACAGGAGGCTACACCTTC	CASSQATGGYTF
-	TRBV10-3	18	TRBJ2-2	-	TGTGCCATCAGTGAGTCCTCTGGGGCCGGGAGAAACACCGGGGAGCTGTTTTTT	CAISESSGAGRNTGELFF
TRBD1	TRBV7-6	15	TRBJ2-2	-	TGTGCCAGCAGAACAGGGGGCTTTGGCACCGGGGAGCTGTTTTTT	CASRTGGFGTGELFF
-	TRBV20-1	15	TRBJ2-5	-	TGCAGTGCTAGGCATATTCGGGGGCAGGGGGAGACCCAGTACTTC	CSARHIRGQGETQYF
TRBD2	TRBV4-1	12	TRBJ2-1	-	TGCGCCAGCAGCCTCGCGGGGGTCGAGCAGTTCTTC	CASSLAGVEQFF
TRBD2	TRBV6-4	14	TRBJ2-3	-	TGTGCCAGCAGTGACGGACTAGCGGGAGATACGCAGTATTTT	CASSDGLAGDTQYF
-	TRBV3-1	13	TRBJ2-1	-	TGTGCCAGCAGCCCCCCGACTAGTTTCGAGCAGTTCTTC	CASSPPTSFEQFF
-	TRBV6-2/TRBV6-3	13	TRBJ2-7	-	TGTGCCAGCAGTTATTCTACGGACTACGAGCAGTACTTC	CASSYSTDYEQYF
TRBD1	TRBV11-1	19	TRBJ2-2	many	TGTGCCAGCAGCTTCCCAACCGGGACAGAGCCCGCGAACACCGGGGAGCTGTTTTTT	CASSFPTGTEPANTGELFF
-	TRBV20-1	16	TRBJ2-3	few	TGCTGTGCTAGAGATCTCCGGGACCTAGGGACAGATACGCAGTATTTT	CCARDLRDLGTDTQYF
TRBD1	TRBV6-4	19	TRBJ2-7	many	TGTGCCAGCAGCGACCTAGGACAGGGGGCAACCATCCAAGGCTACGAGCAGTACTTC	CASSDLGQGATIQGYEQYF
-	TRBV20-1	15	TRBJ1-6	-	TGCAGTGCTAGAGGACAGGCACCATATAATTCACCCCTCCACTTT	CSARGQAPYNSPLHF
-	TRBV24-1	14	TRBJ2-1	-	TGTGCCACCAGCACTCAGGAGATTTACAATGAGCAGTTCTTC	CATSTQEIYNEQFF
-	TRBV7-9	15	TRBJ1-4	many	TGTGCCAGCAGCACCCGAGACTCCGATAATGAAAAACTGTTTTTT	CASSTRDSDNEKLFF
TRBD1	TRBV27	14	TRBJ2-1	-	TGTGCCAGCAGTCCCCGGACAGGGCGGAATGAGCAGTTCTTC	CASSPRTGRNEQFF
TRBD1	TRBV12-3/TRBV12-4	13	TRBJ2-7	many	TGTGCCAGTCGGACAGGGGGGAACTACGAGCAGTACTTC	CASRTGGNYEQYF
-	TRBV5-1	16	TRBJ2-7	few	TGCGCCAGCAGCTTGGAAACAGCGATCTTCTCCTACGAGCAGTACTTC	CASSLETAIFSYEQYF
-	TRBV28	16	TRBJ2-5	-	TGTGCCAGCAGTTTATATTACACAGGGGGGGGAGAGACCCAGTACTTC	CASSLYYTGGGETQYF
-	TRBV5-1	13	TRBJ2-1	few	TGCGCCAGCAACCCAACGAACTACAATGAGCAGTTCTTC	CASNPTNYNEQFF
TRBD2	TRBV6-2/TRBV6-3	13	TRBJ2-1	few	TGTGCCAGCGCAACTAGCGGCTACAATGAGCAGTTCTTC	CASATSGYNEQFF